A single sample is the source of the 15 T cell receptor beta chains below, sequenced in a study of T cells in Graves' hyperthyroidism and ophthalmopathy. Amplification yielded TCR beta CDR3 regions, with RNA transcripts as the source. HTBI primers were employed in a first-round RT-PCR of the TCR CDR3. TCRdb ran MiXCR on the multiplex PCR reads and lists one entry per CDR3 protein. The sample carries hundreds of thousands of distinct CDR3 sequences, 13% to 15% recorded once. Sample: blood. These receptors all stem from a woman under 30 with Graves' hyperthyroidism.

Many counts were recorded for this clonotype. The rearrangement links TRBV7-8 to TRBJ2-5; TRBD2 matches at 12 bases. The junction had 4 bases not matched to a gene; V was cut back by 1 base and J by 4 bases. Germline lookup yields CDR1 SGHVS and CDR2 FQNEAQ. The CDR3 consists of 16 residues. CDR3 sequence reads: CASSLGLAGASETQYF. CDR3 coding DNA: TGTGCCAGCAGCTTAGGACTAGCGGGAGCCTCAGAGACCCAGTACTTC.

This sequence joins TRBV7-6 and TRBJ2-1; maybe TRBD2 (6 bases). This CDR3 is built from 16 residues. V dropped 1 base and J dropped 2 bases, with 12 bases sitting between them. Germline CDR1 is SGHVS and CDR2 is FNYEAQ. CDR3 residues: CASSLEPAGTYNEQFF. The CDR3, as DNA: TGTGCCAGCAGCTTAGAGCCGGCGGGAACCTACAATGAGCAGTTCTTC.

Many counts were recorded for this clonotype. V usage is TRBV4-1 and J usage is TRBJ2-7; D ambiguous. Germline V CDR1 and CDR2: MGHRA, YSYEKL. Trimming left V 1 base short and J 0 bases short, with 10 bases between. CDR3 length: 15 residues. CDR3 bases: TGCGCCAGCAGCCAAGGTTACGGCTACTCCTACGAGCAGTACTTC. It specifies CASSQGYGYSYEQYF.

The chain uses TRBV6-2 or TRBV6-3 and TRBJ2-7, with a possible D match to TRBD1 (5 bases). The CDR3 contains 15 residues. Germline CDR1 and CDR2: MNHEY and SVGEGT. Trimming stripped 6 bases from V and 4 bases from J, with 19 bases between. In nucleotides, the CDR3 is TGTGCCAGCAGCCCCCGGACACCACCTTGGTACGAGCAGTACTTC. Translated, it gives CASSPRTPPWYEQYF.

The rearrangement uses TRBV6-5 and TRBJ2-7; 7 nucleotides align to TRBD1. This CDR3 is 13 amino acids long. The germline gives CDR1 MNHEY, CDR2 SVGAGI. J lost 7 bases, V lost 0 bases, and 3 bases had no gene match. As DNA, the CDR3 is TGTGCCAGCAGTTACTCCGACAGGGAGGAGCAGTACTTC. Protein product: CASSYSDREEQYF.

This clonotype was observed many times. The rearrangement uses TRBV7-2 and TRBJ2-1, with a tentative D call TRBD1 (6 bases). Trimming removed 4 bases from V and 0 bases from J, with 10 bases in between. The length of the CDR3 is 15 residues. Per the germline V gene, CDR1 is SGHTA and CDR2 is FQGNSA. The CDR3 loop is CASSSGQTSYNEQFF. CDR3 nucleotides: TGTGCCAGCAGCTCCGGACAGACCTCCTACAATGAGCAGTTCTTC.

This clonotype showed up just a few times. J is TRBJ2-5 and V is TRBV6-2 or TRBV6-3; D is uncertain. This CDR3 region has 11 residues. Trimming took off 5 bases at V and 7 bases at J, with 8 bases between the two ends. CDR1 and CDR2 (germline): MNHEY, SVGEGT. CDR3 sequence reads: CASSHSATQYF. In DNA, the CDR3 is TGTGCCAGCAGTCATAGTGCGACCCAGTACTTC.

The chain is built from TRBV20-1 and TRBJ2-7, with 8 bases that match TRBD2. Trimming cost V 0 bases and J 6 bases; bases outside gene matches: 10. CDR1 is DFQATT and CDR2 is SNEGSKA in the germline V gene (reference sequence). CDR3 length: 15 amino acids. The CDR3 reads CSARESGGTRGEQYF. The CDR3 nucleotides are TGCAGTGCTAGAGAATCGGGAGGGACCAGGGGCGAGCAGTACTTC.

Many counts were recorded for this clonotype. The V gene is TRBV7-8, the J gene TRBJ2-5, with D maybe TRBD2 (6 bases). This CDR3 has 13 amino acids. The germline V gene encodes CDR1 SGHVS and CDR2 FQNEAQ. V lost 9 bases and J 6 bases, leaving 17 bases between the germline ends. The CDR3 sequence: CASSDYRDQTQYF. CDR3 coding DNA: TGTGCCAGTTCGGACTACCGGGACCAGACCCAGTACTTC. The full variable domain, with the rest looked up from reference TRBV7-8 and TRBJ2-5, is GAGVSQSPRYKVAKRGQDVALRCDPISGHVSLFWYQQALGQGPEFLTYFQNEAQLDKSGLPSDRFFAERPEGSVSTLKIQRTQQEDSAVYLCASSDYRDQTQYFGPGTRLLVL.

The chain combines TRBV19 with TRBJ2-1; 9 nucleotides match TRBD1. The germline V gene has CDR1 LNHDA and CDR2 SQIVND (reference sequence). Trimming took 4 bases from V and 6 from J; bases not matched to a gene: 10. The CDR3 is 16 residues long. CDR3: CASSTPGTGYANEQFF. The CDR3 coding sequence is TGTGCCAGTAGTACACCCGGGACAGGGTATGCCAATGAGCAGTTCTTC.

This clonotype was counted between two and nine times. This sequence joins TRBV9 and TRBJ2-1; unclear D gene. Germline V gene lookup returns CDR1 SGDLS and CDR2 YYNGEE. This CDR3 contains 12 residues. Between the trimmed V and J ends, which lost 5 bases and 10 bases, there was a span of 13 bases. CDR3 region: CASSADLPEQFF. Here the CDR3 DNA reads TGTGCCAGCAGTGCGGACCTTCCAGAGCAGTTCTTC.

This chain connects TRBV15 to TRBJ2-3, with D unclear. The germline CDR1 and CDR2 sequences are LNHNV and YYDKDF (reference sequence). The CDR3 spans 13 residues. V lost 5 bases and J lost 6, with 12 bases in between. The CDR3 loop is CATSVTSRDTQYF. In DNA form, the CDR3 reads TGTGCCACCAGCGTGACTTCCCGGGATACGCAGTATTTT.

The table lists this clonotype with many counts. J is TRBJ2-1 and V is TRBV5-1; no clear D gene. Germline loops: CDR1 SGHRS, CDR2 YFSETQ. This CDR3 comprises 15 residues. V was pared by 0 bases and J by 6 bases, with 13 bases between. The CDR3 DNA sequence: TGCGCCAGCAGCTTGGCCGTGGAACTTCTCAATGAGCAGTTCTTC. Translating gives CASSLAVELLNEQFF. Drawing the rest from reference TRBV5-1 and TRBJ2-1, the complete variable domain is KAGVTQTPRYLIKTRGQQVTLSCSPISGHRSVSWYQQTPGQGLQFLFEYFSETQRNKGNFPGRFSGRQFSNSRSEMNVSTLELGDSALYLCASSLAVELLNEQFFGPGTRLTVL.

The chain employs TRBV3-1 and TRBJ2-2; 11 bases are shared with TRBD2. The CDR3 totals 21 residues. Germline-derived CDR1 and CDR2 are LGHDT and YNNKEL (reference sequence). V lost 3 bases, J lost 5 bases, and 20 bases stayed unmatched. CDR3 sequence (DNA): TGTGCCAGCAGCCAGAATCTGTCGTTATCGACAATAGCGGGAGGGACCGGGGAGCTGTTTTTT. Its protein is CASSQNLSLSTIAGGTGELFF.

This clonotype occurred many times. The J gene is TRBJ2-3, the V gene TRBV2; D is undetermined. Germline V lookup: CDR1 SNHLY, CDR2 FYNNEI. The germline V and J ends were trimmed by 5 bases and 4 bases, with 13 bases remaining between them. The CDR3 covers 14 residues. The CDR3 nucleotides read TGTGCCAGCAGTTACGACAAGGTCCCAGATACGCAGTATTTT. This codes for CASSYDKVPDTQYF.